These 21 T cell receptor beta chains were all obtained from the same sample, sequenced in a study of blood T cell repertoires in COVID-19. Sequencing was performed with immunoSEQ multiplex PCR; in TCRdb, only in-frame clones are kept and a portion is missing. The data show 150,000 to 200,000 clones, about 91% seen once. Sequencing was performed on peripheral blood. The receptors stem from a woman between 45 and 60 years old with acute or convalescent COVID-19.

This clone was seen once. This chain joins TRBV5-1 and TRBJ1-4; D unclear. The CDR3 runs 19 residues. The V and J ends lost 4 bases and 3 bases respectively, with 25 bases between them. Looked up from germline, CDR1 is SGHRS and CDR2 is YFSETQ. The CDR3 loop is CASSPAGYPSGAANEKLFF. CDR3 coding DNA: TGCGCCAGCAGCCCGGCCGGGTATCCATCGGGAGCGGCTAATGAAAAACTGTTTTTT.

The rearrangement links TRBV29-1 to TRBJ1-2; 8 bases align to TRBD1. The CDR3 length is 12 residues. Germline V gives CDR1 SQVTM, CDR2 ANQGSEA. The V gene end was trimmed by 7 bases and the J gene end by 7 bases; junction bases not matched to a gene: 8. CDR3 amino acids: CSAEDRDGGYTF. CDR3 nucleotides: TGCAGCGCCGAGGACAGGGATGGTGGCTACACCTTC.

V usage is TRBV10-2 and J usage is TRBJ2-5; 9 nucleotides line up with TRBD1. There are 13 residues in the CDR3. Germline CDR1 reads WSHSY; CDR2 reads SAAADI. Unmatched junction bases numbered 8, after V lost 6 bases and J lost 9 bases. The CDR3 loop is CASRDRGWVAQYF. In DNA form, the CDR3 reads TGCGCCAGCAGAGACAGGGGGTGGGTGGCCCAGTACTTC.

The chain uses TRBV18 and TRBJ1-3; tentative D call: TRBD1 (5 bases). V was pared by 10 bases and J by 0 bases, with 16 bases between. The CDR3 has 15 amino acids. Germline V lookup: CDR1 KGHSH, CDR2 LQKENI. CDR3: CANPDPDSSGNTIYF. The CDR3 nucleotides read TGTGCCAACCCCGACCCCGACAGCTCTGGAAACACCATATATTTT.

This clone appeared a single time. The CDR3 loop reads CASSSDPGGRDTQYF. CDR3 sequence (DNA): TGTGCCAGCAGCTCCGACCCGGGGGGGAGAGATACGCAGTATTTT. The chain links TRBV5-4 to TRBJ2-3; TRBD2 agrees at 8 bases. This CDR3 region has 15 residues. The germline V gene encodes CDR1 SGHNT and CDR2 YYREEE (reference sequence). Trimming took 3 bases from V and 5 from J; bases not matched to a gene: 8.

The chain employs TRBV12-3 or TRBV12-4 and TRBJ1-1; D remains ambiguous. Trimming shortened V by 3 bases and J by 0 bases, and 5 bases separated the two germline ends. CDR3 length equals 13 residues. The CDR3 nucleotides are TGTGCCAGCAGTTTCGGGTTGAACACTGAAGCTTTCTTT. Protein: CASSFGLNTEAFF.

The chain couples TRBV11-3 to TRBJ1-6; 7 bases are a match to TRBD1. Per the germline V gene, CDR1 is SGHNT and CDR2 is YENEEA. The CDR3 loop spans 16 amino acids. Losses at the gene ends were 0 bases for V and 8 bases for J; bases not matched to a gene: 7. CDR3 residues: CASSLDGGGAHSPLHF. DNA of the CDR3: TGTGCCAGCAGCTTAGATGGAGGGGGCGCGCATTCACCCCTCCACTTT.

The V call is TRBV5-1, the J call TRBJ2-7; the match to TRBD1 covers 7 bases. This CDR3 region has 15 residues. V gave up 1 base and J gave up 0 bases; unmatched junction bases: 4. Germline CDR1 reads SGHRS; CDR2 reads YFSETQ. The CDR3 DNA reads TGCGCCAGCAGCTTGACAGGGGCCATCTCCTACGAGCAGTACTTC. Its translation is CASSLTGAISYEQYF. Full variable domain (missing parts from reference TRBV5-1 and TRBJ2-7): KAGVTQTPRYLIKTRGQQVTLSCSPISGHRSVSWYQQTPGQGLQFLFEYFSETQRNKGNFPGRFSGRQFSNSRSEMNVSTLELGDSALYLCASSLTGAISYEQYFGPGTRLTVT.

The CDR3 sequence is CASSLEAGKLAEAFF. The CDR3 DNA sequence: TGTGCCAGCAGCCTAGAAGCAGGGAAGTTAGCTGAAGCTTTCTTT. V and J are TRBV7-9 and TRBJ1-1; maybe TRBD1 (5 bases). From germline, CDR1 is SEHNR and CDR2 FQNEAQ (reference sequence). V gave up 5 bases and J gave up 6 bases, with 19 bases separating them. This CDR3 is built from 15 residues.

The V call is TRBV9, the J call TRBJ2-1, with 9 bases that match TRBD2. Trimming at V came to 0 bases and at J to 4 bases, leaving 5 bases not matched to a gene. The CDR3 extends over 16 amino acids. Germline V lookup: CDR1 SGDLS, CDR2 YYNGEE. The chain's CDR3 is CASSVGGAGGYNEQFF. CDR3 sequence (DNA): TGTGCCAGCAGCGTAGGGGGCGCGGGAGGGTACAATGAGCAGTTCTTC. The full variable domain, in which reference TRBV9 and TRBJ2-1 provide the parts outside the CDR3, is DSGVTQTPKHLITATGQRVTLRCSPRSGDLSVYWYQQSLDQGLQFLIQYYNGEERAKGNILERFSAQQFPDLHSELNLSSLELGDSALYFCASSVGGAGGYNEQFFGPGTRLTVL.

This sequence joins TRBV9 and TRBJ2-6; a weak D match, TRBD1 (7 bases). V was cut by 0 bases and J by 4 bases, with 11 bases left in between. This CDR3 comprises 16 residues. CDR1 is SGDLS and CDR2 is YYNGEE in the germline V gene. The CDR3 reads CASSVAGGSGANVLTF. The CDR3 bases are TGTGCCAGCAGCGTAGCAGGGGGGAGCGGGGCCAACGTCCTGACTTTC.

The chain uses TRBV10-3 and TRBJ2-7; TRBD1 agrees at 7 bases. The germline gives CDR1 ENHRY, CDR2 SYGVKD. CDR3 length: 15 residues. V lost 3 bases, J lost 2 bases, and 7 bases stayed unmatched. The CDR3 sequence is CAISDGTATTYEQYF. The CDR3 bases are TGTGCCATCAGTGACGGGACAGCGACTACCTACGAGCAGTACTTC.

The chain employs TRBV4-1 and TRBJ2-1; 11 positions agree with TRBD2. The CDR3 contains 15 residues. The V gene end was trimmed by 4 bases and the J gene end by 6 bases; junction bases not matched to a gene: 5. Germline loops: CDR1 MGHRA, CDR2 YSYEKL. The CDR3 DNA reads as TGCGCCAGCAGCCGCCCACTAGCGGGAGCCAATGAGCAGTTCTTC. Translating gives CASSRPLAGANEQFF.

CDR3 sequence reads: CASSPAGSSYNEQFF. The CDR3 DNA is TGTGCCAGCTCACCAGCGGGAAGCTCCTACAATGAGCAGTTCTTC. The rearrangement links TRBV18 to TRBJ2-1; D is possibly TRBD2 (6 bases). V lost 2 bases and J lost 0, with 8 bases in between. Germline CDR1 and CDR2: KGHSH and LQKENI. This CDR3 spans 15 amino acids.

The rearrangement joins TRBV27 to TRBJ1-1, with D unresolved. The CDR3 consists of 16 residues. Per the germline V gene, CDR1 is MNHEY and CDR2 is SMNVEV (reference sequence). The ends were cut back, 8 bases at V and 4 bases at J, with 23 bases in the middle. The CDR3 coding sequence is TGTGCCAGCGGGGAATCCGGGAGCCTCTCTAGCACTGAAGCTTTCTTT. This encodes CASGESGSLSSTEAFF.

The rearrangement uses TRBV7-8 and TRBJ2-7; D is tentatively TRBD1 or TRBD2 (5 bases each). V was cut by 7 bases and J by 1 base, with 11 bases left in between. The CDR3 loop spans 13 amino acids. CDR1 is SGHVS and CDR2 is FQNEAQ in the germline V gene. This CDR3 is CASTRGTSYEQYF. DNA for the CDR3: TGTGCCAGCACCCGGGGCACTTCCTACGAGCAGTACTTC.

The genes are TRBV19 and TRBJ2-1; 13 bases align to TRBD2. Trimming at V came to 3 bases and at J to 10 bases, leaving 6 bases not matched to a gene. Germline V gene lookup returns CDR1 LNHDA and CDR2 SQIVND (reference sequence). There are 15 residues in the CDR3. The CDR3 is CASSITSGGAREQFF. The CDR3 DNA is TGTGCCAGTAGTATTACTAGCGGGGGGGCGAGGGAGCAGTTCTTC.

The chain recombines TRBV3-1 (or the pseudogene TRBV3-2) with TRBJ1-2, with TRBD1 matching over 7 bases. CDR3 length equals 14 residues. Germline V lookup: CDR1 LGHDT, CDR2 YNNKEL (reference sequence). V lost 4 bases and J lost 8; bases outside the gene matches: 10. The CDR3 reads CASSPRQGRDGYTF. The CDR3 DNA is TGTGCCAGCAGCCCCAGACAGGGCCGGGACGGCTACACCTTC.

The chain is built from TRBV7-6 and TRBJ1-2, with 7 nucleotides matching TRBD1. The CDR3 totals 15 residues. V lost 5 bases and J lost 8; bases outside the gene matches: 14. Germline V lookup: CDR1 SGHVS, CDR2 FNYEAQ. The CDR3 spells CASSARQGPHFGYTF. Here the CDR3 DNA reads TGTGCCAGCAGCGCCCGACAGGGCCCGCACTTCGGCTACACCTTC.

The CDR3 here is CASSLKGVRTDTQYF. As DNA, the CDR3 is TGTGCCAGCAGCTTAAAGGGGGTTAGGACAGATACGCAGTATTTT. The chain recombines TRBV7-3 with TRBJ2-3; tentatively, D is TRBD1 (6 bases). Germline CDR1 and CDR2: SGHTA and FQGTGA. Between the trimmed V and J ends, which lost 1 base and 3 bases, there was a span of 11 bases. There are 15 residues in the CDR3.

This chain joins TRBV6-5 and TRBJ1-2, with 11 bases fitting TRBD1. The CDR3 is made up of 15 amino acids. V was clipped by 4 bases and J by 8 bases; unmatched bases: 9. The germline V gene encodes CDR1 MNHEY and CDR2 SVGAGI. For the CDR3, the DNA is TGTGCCAGCAGTTCCCCGGGACAGGGGGGGTCGGGCTACACCTTC. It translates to CASSSPGQGGSGYTF.